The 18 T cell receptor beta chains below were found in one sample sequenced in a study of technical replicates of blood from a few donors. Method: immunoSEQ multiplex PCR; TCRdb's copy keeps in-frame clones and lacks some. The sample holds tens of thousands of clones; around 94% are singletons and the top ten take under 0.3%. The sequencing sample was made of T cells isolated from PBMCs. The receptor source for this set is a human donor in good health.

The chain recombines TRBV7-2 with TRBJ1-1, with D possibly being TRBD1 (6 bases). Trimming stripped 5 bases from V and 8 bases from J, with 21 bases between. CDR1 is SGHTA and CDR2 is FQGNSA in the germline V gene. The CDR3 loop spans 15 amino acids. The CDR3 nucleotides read TGTGCCAGCAGCCAACGGGGGGGGCCAGCGGAAGAAGCTTTCTTT. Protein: CASSQRGGPAEEAFF.

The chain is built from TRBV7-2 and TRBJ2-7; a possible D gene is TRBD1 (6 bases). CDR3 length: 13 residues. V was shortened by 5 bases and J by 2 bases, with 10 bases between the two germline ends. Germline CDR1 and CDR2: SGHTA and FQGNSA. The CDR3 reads CASSRGFTYEQYF. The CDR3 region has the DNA TGTGCCAGCAGCAGGGGGTTCACCTACGAGCAGTACTTC.

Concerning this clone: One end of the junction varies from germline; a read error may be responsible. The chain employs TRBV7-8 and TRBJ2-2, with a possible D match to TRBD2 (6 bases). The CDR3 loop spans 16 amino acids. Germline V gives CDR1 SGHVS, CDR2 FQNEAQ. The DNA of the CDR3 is TGTGCCAGCAGCTTATGGAGCGGGCAGAACCCCGGGGAGCTGTTTTTT. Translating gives CASSLWSGQNPGELFF.

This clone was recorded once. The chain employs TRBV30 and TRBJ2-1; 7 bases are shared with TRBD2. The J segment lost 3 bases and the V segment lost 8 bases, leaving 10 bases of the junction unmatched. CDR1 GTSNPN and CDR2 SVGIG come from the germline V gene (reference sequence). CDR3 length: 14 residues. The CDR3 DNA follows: TGTGCCGGAACAAGCGGGGACGTCTACAATGAGCAGTTCTTC. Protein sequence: CAGTSGDVYNEQFF. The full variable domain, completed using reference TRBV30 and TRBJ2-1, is SQTIHQWPATLVQPVGSPLSLECTVEGTSNPNLYWYRQAAGRGLQLLFYSVGIGQISSEVPQNLSASRPQDRQFILSSKKLLLSDSGFYLCAGTSGDVYNEQFFGPGTRLTVL.

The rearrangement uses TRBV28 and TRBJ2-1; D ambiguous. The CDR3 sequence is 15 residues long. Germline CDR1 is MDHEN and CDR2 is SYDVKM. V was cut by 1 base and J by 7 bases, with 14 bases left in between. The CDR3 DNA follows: TGTGCCAGCAGTTTATTCGAGGAATGGCTAAATGAGCAGTTCTTC. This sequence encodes CASSLFEEWLNEQFF.

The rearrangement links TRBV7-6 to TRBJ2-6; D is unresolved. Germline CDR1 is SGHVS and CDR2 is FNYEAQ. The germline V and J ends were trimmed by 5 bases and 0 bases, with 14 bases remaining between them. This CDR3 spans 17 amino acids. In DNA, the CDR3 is TGTGCCAGCAGCCACCCTATCGAGGTCTCTGGGGCCAACGTCCTGACTTTC. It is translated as CASSHPIEVSGANVLTF.

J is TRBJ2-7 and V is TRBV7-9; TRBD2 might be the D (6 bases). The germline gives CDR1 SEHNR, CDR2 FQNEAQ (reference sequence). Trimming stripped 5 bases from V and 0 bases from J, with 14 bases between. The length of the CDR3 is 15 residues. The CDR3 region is CASSLGTSSSYEQYF. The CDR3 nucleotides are TGTGCCAGCAGCCTCGGGACTTCCAGCTCCTACGAGCAGTACTTC.

The CDR3 loop reads CASRTSGEYNEQFF. CDR3 bases: TGCGCCAGCAGGACTAGCGGGGAGTACAATGAGCAGTTCTTC. This chain joins TRBV5-1 and TRBJ2-1, with 11 nucleotides matching TRBD2. Losses at the gene ends were 5 bases for V and 4 bases for J; bases not matched to a gene: 2. Germline V gene lookup returns CDR1 SGHRS and CDR2 YFSETQ. CDR3 size: 14 residues.

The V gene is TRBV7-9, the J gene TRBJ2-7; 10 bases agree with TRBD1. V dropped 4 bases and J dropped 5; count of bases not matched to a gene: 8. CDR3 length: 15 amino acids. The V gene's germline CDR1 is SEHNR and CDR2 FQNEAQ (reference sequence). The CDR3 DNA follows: TGTGCCAGCAGCTCGACCGGGACAGGGGTCCACGAGCAGTACTTC. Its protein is CASSSTGTGVHEQYF.

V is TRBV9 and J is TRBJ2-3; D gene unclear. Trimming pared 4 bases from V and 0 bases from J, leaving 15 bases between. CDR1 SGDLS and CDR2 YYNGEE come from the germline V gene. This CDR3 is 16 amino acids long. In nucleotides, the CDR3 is TGTGCCAGCAGCCCCCAGCAACTACTTAGCACAGATACGCAGTATTTT. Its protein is CASSPQQLLSTDTQYF. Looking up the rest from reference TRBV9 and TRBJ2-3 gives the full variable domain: DSGVTQTPKHLITATGQRVTLRCSPRSGDLSVYWYQQSLDQGLQFLIQYYNGEERAKGNILERFSAQQFPDLHSELNLSSLELGDSALYFCASSPQQLLSTDTQYFGPGTRLTVL.

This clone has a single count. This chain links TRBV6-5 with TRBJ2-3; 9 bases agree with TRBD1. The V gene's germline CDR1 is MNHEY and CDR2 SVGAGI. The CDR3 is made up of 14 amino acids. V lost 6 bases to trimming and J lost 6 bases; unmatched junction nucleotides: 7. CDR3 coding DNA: TGTGCCAGCAGGAACAGGGGGCGTCGGGATACGCAGTATTTT. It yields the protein CASRNRGRRDTQYF.

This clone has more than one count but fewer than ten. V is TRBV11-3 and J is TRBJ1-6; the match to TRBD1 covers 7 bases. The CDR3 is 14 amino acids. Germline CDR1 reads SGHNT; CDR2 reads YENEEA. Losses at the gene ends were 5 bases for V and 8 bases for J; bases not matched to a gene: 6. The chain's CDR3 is CASSARDSDSPLHF. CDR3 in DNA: TGTGCCAGCAGCGCCCGGGACAGCGATTCACCCCTCCACTTT.

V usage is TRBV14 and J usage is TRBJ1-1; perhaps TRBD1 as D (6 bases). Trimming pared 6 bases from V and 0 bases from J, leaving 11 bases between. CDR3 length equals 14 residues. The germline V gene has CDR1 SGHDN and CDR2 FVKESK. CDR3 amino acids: CASRPTGLNTEAFF. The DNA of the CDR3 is TGTGCCAGCAGACCGACAGGCTTGAACACTGAAGCTTTCTTT.

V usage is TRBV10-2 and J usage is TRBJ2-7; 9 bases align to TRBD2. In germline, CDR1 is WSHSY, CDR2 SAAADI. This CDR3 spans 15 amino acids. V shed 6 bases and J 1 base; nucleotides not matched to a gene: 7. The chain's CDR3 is CASRSSGGRSYEQYF. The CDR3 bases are TGCGCCAGCAGGTCCAGCGGGGGGCGATCCTACGAGCAGTACTTC.

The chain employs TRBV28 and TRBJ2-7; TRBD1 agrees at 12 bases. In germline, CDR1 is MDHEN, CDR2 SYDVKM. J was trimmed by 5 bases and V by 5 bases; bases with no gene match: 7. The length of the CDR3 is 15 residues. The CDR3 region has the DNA TGTGCCAGCAGTACCCGGGACAGGGGGCTGGACGAGCAGTACTTC. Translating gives CASSTRDRGLDEQYF.

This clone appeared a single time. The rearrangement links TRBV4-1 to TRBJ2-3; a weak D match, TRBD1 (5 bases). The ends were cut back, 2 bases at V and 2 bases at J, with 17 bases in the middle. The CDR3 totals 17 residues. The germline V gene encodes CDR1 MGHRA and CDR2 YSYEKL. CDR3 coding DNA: TGCGCCAGCAGCCAATCCGACGGGCAGGGTATCACAGATACGCAGTATTTT. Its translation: CASSQSDGQGITDTQYF.

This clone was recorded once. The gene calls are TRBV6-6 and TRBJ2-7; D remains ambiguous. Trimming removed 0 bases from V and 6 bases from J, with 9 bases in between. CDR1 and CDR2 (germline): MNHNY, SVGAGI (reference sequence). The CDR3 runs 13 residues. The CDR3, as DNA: TGTGCCAGCAGTTACTCGAGTACAGCCGAGCAGTACTTC. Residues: CASSYSSTAEQYF.

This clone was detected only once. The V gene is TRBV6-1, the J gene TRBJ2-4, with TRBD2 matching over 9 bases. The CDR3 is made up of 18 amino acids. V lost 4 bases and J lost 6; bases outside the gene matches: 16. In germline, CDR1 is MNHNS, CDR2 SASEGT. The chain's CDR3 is CASSVSSGAGVKRNIQYF. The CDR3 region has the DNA TGTGCCAGCAGTGTTTCTAGCGGGGCTGGGGTCAAAAGAAACATTCAGTACTTC.